This T cell receptor (beta chain) emerged from a study of T cell responses to AZD1222 COVID-19 vaccine. Sequenced by immunoSEQ multiplex PCR; TCRdb stores in-frame clones only, minus some. The sample has 45,000 to 65,000 clones; about 91% are singletons. General study points: Regions 160-218 and 743-854 dominated among vaccine-associated CD4 TCRs spanning spike. In a largely white British group with more females than males, clonal diversity was possibly underestimated.

Investigators merged groups given second doses at roughly 4 or roughly 12 weeks. Points on this clone: Its antigen remains unidentified.

Unmatched junction bases numbered 14, after V lost 5 bases and J lost 6 bases. CDR1 is SEHNR and CDR2 is FQNEAQ in the germline V gene (reference sequence). The CDR3 is made up of 17 amino acids. The sequences come from peripheral blood, collected 28 days after the second AZD1222 dose. This receptor was identified in an adult who received the AZD1222 COVID-19 vaccine. V is TRBV7-9 and J is TRBJ2-1; the match to TRBD2 covers 9 bases. Here the CDR3 DNA reads TGTGCCAGCAGCCCTAGAAGGGGTAGCGGGGGAAGCAATGAGCAGTTCTTC. Translated: CASSPRRGSGGSNEQFF.